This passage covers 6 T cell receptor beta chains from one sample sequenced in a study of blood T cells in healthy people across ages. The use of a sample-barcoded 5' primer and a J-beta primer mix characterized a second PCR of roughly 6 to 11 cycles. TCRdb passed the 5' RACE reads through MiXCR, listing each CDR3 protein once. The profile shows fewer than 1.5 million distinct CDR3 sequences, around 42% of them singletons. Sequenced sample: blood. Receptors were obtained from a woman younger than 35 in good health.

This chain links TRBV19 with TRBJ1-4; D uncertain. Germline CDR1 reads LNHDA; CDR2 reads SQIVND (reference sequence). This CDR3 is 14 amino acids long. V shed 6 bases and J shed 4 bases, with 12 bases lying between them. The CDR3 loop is CASSDRADNEKLFF. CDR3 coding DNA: TGTGCCAGTAGCGACCGGGCAGATAATGAAAAACTGTTTTTT. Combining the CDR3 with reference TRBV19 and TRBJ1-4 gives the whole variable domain DGGITQSPKYLFRKEGQNVTLSCEQNLNHDAMYWYRQDPGQGLRLIYYSQIVNDFQKGDIAEGYSVSREKKESFPLTVTSAQKNPTAFYLCASSDRADNEKLFFGSGTQLSVL.

This chain's CDR3 is CASSLKSSESSYEQYF. The CDR3, as DNA: TGCGCCAGCAGCCTAAAATCCAGTGAGAGCTCCTACGAGCAGTACTTC. This chain connects TRBV5-1 to TRBJ2-7; D gene uncertain. The CDR3 is 16 amino acids. Germline assignment: CDR1 SGHRS and CDR2 YFSETQ. Deletions cut 4 bases from V and 0 bases from J, with 17 bases between.

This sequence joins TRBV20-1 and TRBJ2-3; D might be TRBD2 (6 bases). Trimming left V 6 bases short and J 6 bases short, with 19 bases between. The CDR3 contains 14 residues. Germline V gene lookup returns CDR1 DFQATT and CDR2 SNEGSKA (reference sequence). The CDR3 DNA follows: TGCAGTGCGGTCCCGGGGGTCACGTCGGATACGCAGTATTTT. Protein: CSAVPGVTSDTQYF.

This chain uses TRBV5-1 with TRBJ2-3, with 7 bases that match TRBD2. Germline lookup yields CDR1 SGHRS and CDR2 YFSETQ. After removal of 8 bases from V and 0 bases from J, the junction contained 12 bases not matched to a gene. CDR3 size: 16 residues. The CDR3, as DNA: TGCGCCAGTAGAGCTAGCGGAAGCGTTAGCACAGATACGCAGTATTTT. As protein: CASRASGSVSTDTQYF. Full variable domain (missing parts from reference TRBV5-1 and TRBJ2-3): KAGVTQTPRYLIKTRGQQVTLSCSPISGHRSVSWYQQTPGQGLQFLFEYFSETQRNKGNFPGRFSGRQFSNSRSEMNVSTLELGDSALYLCASRASGSVSTDTQYFGPGTRLTVL.

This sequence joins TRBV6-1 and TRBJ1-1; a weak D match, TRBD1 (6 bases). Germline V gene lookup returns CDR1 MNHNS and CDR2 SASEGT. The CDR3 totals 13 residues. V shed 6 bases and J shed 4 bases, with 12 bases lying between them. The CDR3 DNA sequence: TGTGCCAGCAGGCCGGGACACCTCACTGAAGCTTTCTTT. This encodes CASRPGHLTEAFF.

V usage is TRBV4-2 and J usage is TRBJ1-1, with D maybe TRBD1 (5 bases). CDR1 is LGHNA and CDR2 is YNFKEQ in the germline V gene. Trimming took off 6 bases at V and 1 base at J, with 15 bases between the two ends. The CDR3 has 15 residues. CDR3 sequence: CASRTTATGNTEAFF. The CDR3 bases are TGTGCCAGCAGGACGACCGCTACAGGGAACACTGAAGCTTTCTTT.